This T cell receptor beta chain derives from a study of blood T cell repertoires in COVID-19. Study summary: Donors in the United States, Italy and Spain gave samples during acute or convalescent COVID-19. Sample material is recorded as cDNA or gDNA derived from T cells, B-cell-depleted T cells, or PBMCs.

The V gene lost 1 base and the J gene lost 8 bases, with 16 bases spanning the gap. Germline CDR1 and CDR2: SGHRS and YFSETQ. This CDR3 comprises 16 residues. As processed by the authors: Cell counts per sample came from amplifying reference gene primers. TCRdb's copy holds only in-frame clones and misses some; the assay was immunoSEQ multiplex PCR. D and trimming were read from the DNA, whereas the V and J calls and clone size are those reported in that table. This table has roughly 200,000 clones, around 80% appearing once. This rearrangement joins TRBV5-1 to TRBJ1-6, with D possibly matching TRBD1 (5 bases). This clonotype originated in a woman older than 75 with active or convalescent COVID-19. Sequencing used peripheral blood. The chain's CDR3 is CASSLSSSGFDSPLHF. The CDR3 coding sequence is TGCGCCAGCAGCTTGAGTTCGTCAGGGTTTGATTCACCCCTCCACTTT.